The T cell receptor (beta chain) described here comes from a study of blood T cell repertoires in COVID-19. Across the study: Specimens from acute and convalescent COVID-19 originated in the United States, Italy and Spain. T cells, B-cell-depleted T cells, or PBMCs supplied cDNA or gDNA.

Per the germline V gene, CDR1 is LGHNA and CDR2 is YNFKEQ. Trimming pared 4 bases from V and 7 bases from J, leaving 10 bases between. This CDR3 comprises 12 residues. This clone was seen just once. TCRdb's table, derived via immunoSEQ multiplex PCR, lists solely in-frame clones and lacks some. This table holds some 120,000 clones, roughly 83% found once. This chain links TRBV4-2 with TRBJ1-1; D is ambiguous. Input material: peripheral blood. The sequence came from a woman in her 30s who had recovered from COVID-19. The CDR3 DNA reads as TGTGCCAGCAGCCTTTTACAGAATGAAGCTTTCTTT. It translates to CASSLLQNEAFF.